This section outlines one T cell receptor (beta chain) sequence together with its context. Its antigen is not identified. These data are taken from a study of shared clonotypes between healthy human individuals. Across the whole study: Each donor's CD8 memory used one plate, CD8 naive two, each CD4 subset three.

Notes on the study in general: Sampling covered blood only; tissue repertoires likely differ.

From CD4+ cells came CD45RA+ naive and CD45RA-negative memory subsets. Trimming removed 2 bases from V and 4 bases from J; junction bases left unmatched: 3. The CDR3 is 16 amino acids. Germline values: CDR1 SGHRS, CDR2 YFSETQ. DNA at about 210 ng, 25,000 to 35,000 T cell genomes, went into sorted-subset replicate PCRs. This table comes from immunoSEQ multiplex PCR, and its TCRdb copy is limited to in-frame clones, with some not included. The sample shows around 1.1 million clones, 75% to 85% of them seen only once. V gene TRBV5-1 combines with J gene TRBJ2-2; TRBD2 matches 12 bases. The specimen sequenced was memory CD4+ T cells from PBMCs. Subset here: CD45RA-negative fraction. The source is a man aged 18 to 35 in good health. Some clones in this sample may be carry-over from other donors' samples. CDR3 in amino acids: CASSFLAGGGTGELFF. The CDR3 nucleotides are TGCGCCAGCAGCTTCCTAGCGGGAGGGGGCACCGGGGAGCTGTTTTTT. Looking up the rest from reference TRBV5-1 and TRBJ2-2 gives the full variable domain: KAGVTQTPRYLIKTRGQQVTLSCSPISGHRSVSWYQQTPGQGLQFLFEYFSETQRNKGNFPGRFSGRQFSNSRSEMNVSTLELGDSALYLCASSFLAGGGTGELFFGEGSRLTVL.